These T cell receptor beta chains were read from a single sample in a study of OX40 agonist ivuxolimab in advanced cancers. Sequencing was performed with immunoSEQ multiplex PCR; in TCRdb, only in-frame clones are kept and a portion is missing. This table has under 50,000 clones, 75% to 90% appearing once. The source material was CD4+ or CD8+ T cells sorted from blood, sampled in a trial of the OX40 agonist ivuxolimab. Source of these receptors: an adult with an advanced solid tumor such as melanoma, head and neck, liver or kidney cancer. CDR3s include the opening cysteine and the closing phenylalanine or tryptophan. Each record gives: D gene, J gene, clone size, V gene, CDR3 DNA, CDR3 protein. D genes are given only for firm matches. Clone size is shown for a subset of rows, as once, few, many or a class of expanded clone.

D gene: -; J gene: TRBJ1-6; clone size: once; V gene: TRBV28; CDR3 DNA: TGTGCCAGCAGTTTCCCCTCCGGAGCACCCCTCCACTTT; CDR3 protein: CASSFPSGAPLHF
D gene: -; J gene: TRBJ2-7; clone size: -; V gene: TRBV19; CDR3 DNA: TGTGCCAGTAGTGCGGGACAGCTCTACGAGCAGTACTTC; CDR3 protein: CASSAGQLYEQYF
D gene: -; J gene: TRBJ1-1; clone size: -; V gene: TRBV10-2; CDR3 DNA: TGCGCCAGCAGTGAGACAGGGTGGACTGAAGCTTTCTTT; CDR3 protein: CASSETGWTEAFF
D gene: -; J gene: TRBJ2-7; clone size: -; V gene: TRBV29-1; CDR3 DNA: TGCAGCGCCCAGGGAGGTGAGCTGTCCTACGAGCAGTACTTC; CDR3 protein: CSAQGGELSYEQYF
D gene: -; J gene: TRBJ2-7; clone size: -; V gene: TRBV7-9; CDR3 DNA: TGTGCCAGCAGCCCCCGTAGGGTTGGGATCGTCCAGTCCTACGAGCAGTACTTC; CDR3 protein: CASSPRRVGIVQSYEQYF
D gene: TRBD2; J gene: TRBJ2-7; clone size: -; V gene: TRBV15; CDR3 DNA: TGTGCCACCAGCTGGACTAGCGGGGATCACGTGTACGAGCAGTACTTC; CDR3 protein: CATSWTSGDHVYEQYF
D gene: -; J gene: TRBJ1-2; clone size: -; V gene: TRBV25-1; CDR3 DNA: TGTGCCAGCAGTGATAGGGCAGTAAGTGGCTACACCTTC; CDR3 protein: CASSDRAVSGYTF
D gene: TRBD1; J gene: TRBJ1-2; clone size: -; V gene: TRBV5-6; CDR3 DNA: TGTGCCAGCAGCTTGAAACAGGGGGCTTTAGGGTACTATGGCTACACCTTC; CDR3 protein: CASSLKQGALGYYGYTF
D gene: TRBD1; J gene: TRBJ1-1; clone size: -; V gene: TRBV27; CDR3 DNA: TGTGCCAGCAGTTTCAATACAGGGGCTGAAGCTTTCTTT; CDR3 protein: CASSFNTGAEAFF
D gene: TRBD1; J gene: TRBJ1-2; clone size: -; V gene: TRBV2; CDR3 DNA: TGTGCCAGCAGTGAATGGCCCGGGGGACAGGGGGGTAACTATGGCTACACCTTC; CDR3 protein: CASSEWPGGQGGNYGYTF
D gene: -; J gene: TRBJ2-7; clone size: -; V gene: TRBV5-6; CDR3 DNA: TGTGCCAGCAGCTTGTGGGGGGACTTCCCAAACTACGAGCAGTACTTC; CDR3 protein: CASSLWGDFPNYEQYF
D gene: TRBD1; J gene: TRBJ2-7; clone size: once; V gene: TRBV10-3; CDR3 DNA: TGTGCCATCAGTGAGTTACAGGGGACCTACGAGCAGTACTTC; CDR3 protein: CAISELQGTYEQYF
D gene: TRBD2; J gene: TRBJ2-3; clone size: -; V gene: TRBV2; CDR3 DNA: TGTGCCAGCAGTGGGAGTAGGGCGGAAGCGGGAGGCCTTTTCACAGATACGCAGTATTTT; CDR3 protein: CASSGSRAEAGGLFTDTQYF
D gene: -; J gene: TRBJ1-1; clone size: few; V gene: TRBV14; CDR3 DNA: TGTGCCAGCAGCCAAGTTTCCTGGGAAGCTTTCTTT; CDR3 protein: CASSQVSWEAFF
D gene: -; J gene: TRBJ2-7; clone size: -; V gene: TRBV5-4; CDR3 DNA: TGTGCCAGCAGCTTGAACAGCTACGAGCAGTACTTC; CDR3 protein: CASSLNSYEQYF
D gene: -; J gene: TRBJ1-1; clone size: -; V gene: TRBV19; CDR3 DNA: TGTGCCAGTAGATGGGGGGTAACTGAAGCTTTCTTT; CDR3 protein: CASRWGVTEAFF
D gene: TRBD2; J gene: TRBJ2-1; clone size: once; V gene: TRBV29-1; CDR3 DNA: TGCAGCGTTGGCCCTAGCGGGAGGGCCGGTTCTGAGCAGTTCTTC; CDR3 protein: CSVGPSGRAGSEQFF
D gene: TRBD2; J gene: TRBJ2-1; clone size: -; V gene: TRBV19; CDR3 DNA: TGTGCCAGTAGTGTAGCGGGAAGCTCCTACAATGAGCAGTTCTTC; CDR3 protein: CASSVAGSSYNEQFF
D gene: -; J gene: TRBJ1-1; clone size: -; V gene: TRBV10-1; CDR3 DNA: TGCGCCAGCAGTGAAGGAGGGGGGGTTGAAGCTTTCTTT; CDR3 protein: CASSEGGGVEAFF
D gene: TRBD1; J gene: TRBJ1-4; clone size: -; V gene: TRBV19; CDR3 DNA: TGTGCCAGCAAAATAACAGGGGGCGCGGTAGAAAAACTGTTTTTT; CDR3 protein: CASKITGGAVEKLFF
D gene: -; J gene: TRBJ2-7; clone size: -; V gene: TRBV25-1; CDR3 DNA: TGTGCCAGCAGGGGGCGCGAGCAGTACTTC; CDR3 protein: CASRGREQYF
D gene: -; J gene: TRBJ2-2; clone size: -; V gene: TRBV10-1; CDR3 DNA: TGCGCCAGCAGTGAGATGACAAAAATGGGCCCCGGGGAGCTGTTTTTT; CDR3 protein: CASSEMTKMGPGELFF
D gene: TRBD1; J gene: TRBJ1-5; clone size: -; V gene: TRBV19; CDR3 DNA: TGTGCCAGTAGTATATGGACAGGGCCCAATCAGCCCCAGCATTTT; CDR3 protein: CASSIWTGPNQPQHF
D gene: -; J gene: TRBJ2-3; clone size: -; V gene: TRBV6-5; CDR3 DNA: TGTGCCAGCAGTCCCGCCCCCACACGCACAGATACGCAGTATTTT; CDR3 protein: CASSPAPTRTDTQYF
D gene: TRBD2; J gene: TRBJ2-7; clone size: -; V gene: TRBV11-2; CDR3 DNA: TGTGCCAGCAGCGGGGGACTAGCCCCCGAGCAGTACTTC; CDR3 protein: CASSGGLAPEQYF
D gene: -; J gene: TRBJ1-5; clone size: -; V gene: TRBV23-1; CDR3 DNA: TGCGCCAGCAGTCAATTGGCAGTGAGGCAGGGCAATCAGCCCCAGCATTTT; CDR3 protein: CASSQLAVRQGNQPQHF
D gene: -; J gene: TRBJ2-7; clone size: -; V gene: TRBV9; CDR3 DNA: TGTGCCAGCAGCGTAGGGGGGAATTCCTACGAGCAGTACTTC; CDR3 protein: CASSVGGNSYEQYF
D gene: -; J gene: TRBJ2-1; clone size: few; V gene: TRBV9; CDR3 DNA: TGTGCCAGCAGCTCGCCGCAAAACTACAATGAGCAGTTCTTC; CDR3 protein: CASSSPQNYNEQFF
D gene: -; J gene: TRBJ2-7; clone size: -; V gene: TRBV11-3; CDR3 DNA: TGTGCCAGCAGCTTAGTGGTGGGTGCCGCCTACGAGCAGTACTTC; CDR3 protein: CASSLVVGAAYEQYF
D gene: TRBD2; J gene: TRBJ2-7; clone size: -; V gene: TRBV7-9; CDR3 DNA: TGTGCCAGCAGCCCCCCACTAGCGGGTGAAACCTACGAGCAGTACTTC; CDR3 protein: CASSPPLAGETYEQYF
D gene: -; J gene: TRBJ2-3; clone size: -; V gene: TRBV19; CDR3 DNA: TGTGCCAGTAGTCTGGGACTCCGAACGGCAGATACGCAGTATTTT; CDR3 protein: CASSLGLRTADTQYF
D gene: TRBD1; J gene: TRBJ2-5; clone size: once; V gene: TRBV7-9; CDR3 DNA: TGTGCCAGCAGCTTATTAACCGGGACAGGGCGCATAGAGACCCAGTACTTC; CDR3 protein: CASSLLTGTGRIETQYF
D gene: TRBD1; J gene: TRBJ2-7; clone size: once; V gene: TRBV5-1; CDR3 DNA: TGCGCCAGCAGCTTGAATACAGGGGGAAGCTACGAGCAGTACTTC; CDR3 protein: CASSLNTGGSYEQYF
D gene: -; J gene: TRBJ2-7; clone size: -; V gene: TRBV4-1; CDR3 DNA: TGCGCCAGCAGCCAAGTCTCCTATGAGCAGTACTTC; CDR3 protein: CASSQVSYEQYF
D gene: TRBD1; J gene: TRBJ1-2; clone size: -; V gene: TRBV27; CDR3 DNA: TGTGCCAGCAGCGGGACAGGGGGCTTGAACTATGGCTACACCTTC; CDR3 protein: CASSGTGGLNYGYTF
D gene: -; J gene: TRBJ2-7; clone size: -; V gene: TRBV7-9; CDR3 DNA: TGTGCCAGCGATAAAGGGGACTACGAGCAGTACTTC; CDR3 protein: CASDKGDYEQYF
D gene: TRBD1; J gene: TRBJ2-2; clone size: -; V gene: TRBV7-4; CDR3 DNA: TGTGCCAGCAGCAAAAACCGAGCTGGACAGGGGGCAACCGGGGAGCTGTTTTTT; CDR3 protein: CASSKNRAGQGATGELFF
D gene: -; J gene: TRBJ1-4; clone size: -; V gene: TRBV28; CDR3 DNA: TGTGCCAGCAGTTACTGGGGGGAGGCTAATGAAAAACTGTTTTTT; CDR3 protein: CASSYWGEANEKLFF
D gene: -; J gene: TRBJ2-5; clone size: -; V gene: TRBV4-1; CDR3 DNA: TGCGCCAGCAGCCAAGGGGACCACCCGGAGACCCAGTACTTC; CDR3 protein: CASSQGDHPETQYF
D gene: -; J gene: TRBJ2-5; clone size: -; V gene: TRBV7-9; CDR3 DNA: TGTGCCAGCAGCTTTATACAGGGATATCAAGAGACCCAGTACTTC; CDR3 protein: CASSFIQGYQETQYF
D gene: -; J gene: TRBJ1-2; clone size: -; V gene: TRBV2; CDR3 DNA: TGTGCCAGCCCTGAACGGGTCGGCGATTTCTATGGCTACACCTTC; CDR3 protein: CASPERVGDFYGYTF
D gene: -; J gene: TRBJ2-1; clone size: -; V gene: TRBV5-5; CDR3 DNA: TGTGCCAGCAGCTTGGGGGGAGTGCAGTTCTTC; CDR3 protein: CASSLGGVQFF